This TCR beta chain was sequenced for a study of neurological immune-mediated disorders. The time point denotes: technical triplicate 3. General observations from the study: TCR-beta repertoires seemed private in all groups, with no expanded CDR3 amino acid sequences shared.

Synthesis of cDNA was carried out by template-switch 5'RACE. The reaction used 10-nucleotide random UMIs. In TCRdb, the 5' RACE reads were re-called with MiXCR into one record per CDR3 protein. The data show 25,000 to 30,000 distinct CDR3 sequences, roughly a sixth seen once. The CDR3 is made up of 16 amino acids. V lost 7 bases, J lost 3 bases, and 19 bases lay in between. CDR1 MGHRA and CDR2 YSYEKL come from the germline V gene. This clonotype was found many times. Antigen specificity is unknown. V gene TRBV4-1 combines with J gene TRBJ2-1; the D gene could be TRBD1 or TRBD2 (5 bases each). This sequence was found in a female donor with HTLV-1-associated myelopathy (HAM/TSP). The sequenced material came from CD4+ T cells from blood. The CDR3: CASTQLGTWNYNEQFF. The CDR3 DNA follows: TGCGCCAGCACCCAGTTAGGGACCTGGAACTACAATGAGCAGTTCTTC.